The subject of this entry is one T cell receptor beta chain. The sample comes from a study of blood T cell repertoires in COVID-19. Study at large: Donors in the United States, Italy and Spain gave samples during acute or convalescent COVID-19. PBMCs, B-cell-depleted T cells, or T cells were the source of the cDNA or gDNA that made up the material.

The V gene lost 4 bases and the J gene lost 3 bases, with 15 bases spanning the gap. The germline gives CDR1 LGHDT, CDR2 YNNKEL (reference sequence). There are 15 residues in the CDR3. Authors' analysis steps: Estimates of nucleated cell counts were drawn from the amplification of reference gene primers. Clones were read by immunoSEQ multiplex PCR, and TCRdb kept only the in-frame ones, dropping some. The DNA was the basis for D and trimming; V, J and clone size are from that table. The table has around 180,000 clones, 80% to 90% seen once. This chain links TRBV3-1 (or the pseudogene TRBV3-2) with TRBJ1-2, with a possible D match to TRBD1 (6 bases). The clonotype originates from a human donor with active or convalescent COVID-19. The donor label of this sample is uncertain. Sample: peripheral blood. Written as DNA, the CDR3 is TGTGCCAGCAGCCCGTCCCGGTCAGGGGACTATGGCTACACCTTC. Its translation: CASSPSRSGDYGYTF.